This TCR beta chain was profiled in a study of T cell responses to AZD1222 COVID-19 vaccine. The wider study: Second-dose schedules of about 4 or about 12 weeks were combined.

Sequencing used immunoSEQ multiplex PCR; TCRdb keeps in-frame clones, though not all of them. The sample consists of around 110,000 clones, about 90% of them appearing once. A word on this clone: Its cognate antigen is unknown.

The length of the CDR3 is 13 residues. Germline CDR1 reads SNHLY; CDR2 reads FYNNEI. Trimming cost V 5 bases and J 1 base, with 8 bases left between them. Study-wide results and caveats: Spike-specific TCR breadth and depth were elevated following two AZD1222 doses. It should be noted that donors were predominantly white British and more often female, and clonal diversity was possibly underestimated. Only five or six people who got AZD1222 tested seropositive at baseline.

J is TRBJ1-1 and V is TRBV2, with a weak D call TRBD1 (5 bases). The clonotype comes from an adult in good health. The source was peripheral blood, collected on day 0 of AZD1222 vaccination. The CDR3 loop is CASSPQGNTEAFF. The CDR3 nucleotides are TGTGCCAGCAGTCCGCAGGGGAACACTGAAGCTTTCTTT. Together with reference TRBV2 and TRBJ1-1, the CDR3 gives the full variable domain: EPEVTQTPSHQVTQMGQEVILRCVPISNHLYFYWYRQILGQKVEFLVSFYNNEISEKSEIFDDQFSVERPDGSNFTLKIRSTKLEDSAMYFCASSPQGNTEAFFGQGTRLTVV.